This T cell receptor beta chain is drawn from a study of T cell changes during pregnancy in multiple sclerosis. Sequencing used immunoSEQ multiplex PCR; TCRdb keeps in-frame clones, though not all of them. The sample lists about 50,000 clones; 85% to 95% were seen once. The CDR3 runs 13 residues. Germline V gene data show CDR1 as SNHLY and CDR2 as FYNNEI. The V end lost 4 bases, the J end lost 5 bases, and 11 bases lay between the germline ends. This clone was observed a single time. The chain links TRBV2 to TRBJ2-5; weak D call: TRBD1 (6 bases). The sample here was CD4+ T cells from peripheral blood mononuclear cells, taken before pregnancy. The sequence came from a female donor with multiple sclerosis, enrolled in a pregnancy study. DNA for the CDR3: TGTGCCAGCAGTGTGGCAGGGGTGGAGACCCAGTACTTC. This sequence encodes CASSVAGVETQYF.